This T cell receptor (beta chain) was retrieved from a study of CXCR3-negative and CXCR3-positive naive CD8 T cells. Whole-study findings and limits: Comparably high diversity marked both naive subsets, whereas memory CD8+ cells had much lower diversity.

As to this clonotype: Antigen: not known.

There are 14 residues in the CDR3. UMI-labeled 5' RACE TRB cDNA libraries were prepared from the cells. Following a re-call of the 5' RACE reads, TCRdb has one entry per CDR3 protein and lacks DNA. The table for this sample gives around 90,000 distinct CDR3 sequences. The sequenced material came from naive CXCR3- CD8+ T cells from blood. Subset: CD45RO-CCR7+CD27+CD95- naive CD8+ T cells lacking CXCR3 (TNR3-). The clonotype originates from a human donor in good health. Some clones in this sample may be carry-over from other donors' samples. V gene TRBV12-3 or TRBV12-4 combines with J gene TRBJ2-5. The CDR3 loop reads CASSLQEYQETQYF.